Sequencing of this T cell receptor beta chain was carried out in a study of beta chain features in type 1 diabetes. Cell sorting via CD45RO/CCR7/CD25/CD127/CD95/CD27 was performed to obtain CD4+ naive, central memory, regulatory and stem cell-like memory cells. Findings and limits, study-wide: Among all four CD4+ subsets, Type 1 diabetes patients had TCRB CDR3s that were moderately but significantly shorter.

Expressed TCRB transcripts were sequenced, since all the RNA that had been isolated was reverse transcribed. About 3.6 million reads was the average for naive, central memory and regulatory T cell samples. Profiling relied on immunoSEQ multiplex PCR, and the TCRdb table lists in-frame clones only, not all of them. There are hundreds of thousands of clones in the sample; over 10% occur only once, and approximately 0.02% lies in the top ten. On this clone: What it binds is not known.

V lost 6 bases and J lost 0; bases outside the gene matches: 11. Looked up from germline, CDR1 is MNHEY and CDR2 is SMNVEV (reference sequence). CDR3 size: 16 residues. The source material was naive CD4+ T cells from blood. The sequence came from a man younger than 35 with type 1 diabetes. This chain uses TRBV27 with TRBJ2-7; TRBD1 aligns across 7 bases. CDR3 sequence reads: CASRKFLGDSSYEQYF. The DNA for the CDR3 is TGTGCCAGCAGAAAGTTTCTAGGGGACAGCTCCTACGAGCAGTACTTC.